Listed here are 9 T cell receptor beta chains from one sample, sequenced in a study of blood T cell repertoires in COVID-19. Measured with immunoSEQ multiplex PCR; TCRdb has only the in-frame clones, and not every one. This sample has more than 75,000 clones, with more than 70% found just once. The sample consisted of peripheral blood. These receptor sequences come from a woman in her sixties or seventies with acute or convalescent COVID-19.

The count of this clone is one. This sequence joins TRBV10-1 and TRBJ2-1, with D hard to call. With 3 bases removed from V and 12 bases from J, the gap between germline ends came to 9 bases. The CDR3 has 11 amino acids. The germline CDR1 and CDR2 sequences are WNHNN and SYGVQD (reference sequence). The CDR3 reads CASSDSRLQFF. CDR3 DNA: TGCGCCAGCAGTGATTCGCGGTTGCAGTTCTTC.

The rearrangement joins TRBV18 to TRBJ1-1; no clear D. The CDR3 has 13 amino acids. Germline-derived CDR1 and CDR2 are KGHSH and LQKENI. Trimming took off 2 bases at V and 0 bases at J, with 4 bases between the two ends. CDR3: CASSPAMNTEAFF. Written as DNA, the CDR3 is TGTGCCAGCTCACCAGCTATGAACACTGAAGCTTTCTTT. The full variable domain, its missing parts supplied by reference TRBV18 and TRBJ1-1, is NAGVMQNPRHLVRRRGQEARLRCSPMKGHSHVYWYRQLPEEGLKFMVYLQKENIIDESGMPKERFSAEFPKEGPSILRIQQVVRGDSAAYFCASSPAMNTEAFFGQGTRLTVV.

J is TRBJ1-6 and V is TRBV11-2, with D possibly matching TRBD1 (5 bases). The CDR3 is 16 amino acids. The germline V and J ends were trimmed by 1 base and 7 bases, with 14 bases remaining between them. The germline CDR1 and CDR2 sequences are SGHAT and FQNNGV. The CDR3 loop reads CASSLVVGVGNSPLHF. Written as DNA, the CDR3 is TGTGCCAGCAGCTTAGTGGTAGGGGTGGGAAATTCACCCCTCCACTTT.

The rearrangement uses TRBV7-2 and TRBJ1-3, with D uncertain. There are 16 residues in the CDR3. Trimming removed 5 bases at V and 1 base at J, with 15 bases between. Germline loops: CDR1 SGHTA, CDR2 FQGNSA. In nucleotides, the CDR3 is TGTGCCAGCAGCCCCGGTGGGCTAACGTCTGGAAACACCATATATTTT. Translating it yields CASSPGGLTSGNTIYF.

This chain joins TRBV18 and TRBJ2-5, with TRBD1 matching 9 bases. CDR3 length equals 18 residues. Germline V gives CDR1 KGHSH, CDR2 LQKENI. Trimming took 1 base from V and 4 from J; bases not matched to a gene: 13. The CDR3 DNA is TGTGCCAGCTCACCACGACTCACGAACGGACAGGGGCCAGAGACCCAGTACTTC. Protein product: CASSPRLTNGQGPETQYF.

This clone was seen just once. This chain uses TRBV5-6 with TRBJ2-5, with D perhaps TRBD2 (7 bases). The CDR3 extends over 17 amino acids. From germline, CDR1 is SGHDT and CDR2 YYEEEE. Deletions cut 0 bases from V and 4 bases from J, with 19 bases between. The CDR3 nucleotides are TGTGCCAGCAGCTTGGTCCGGGGGAGGGGGTTTTTAGAGACCCAGTACTTC. This translates into CASSLVRGRGFLETQYF.

This clone was found a few times. The chain employs TRBV2 and TRBJ1-1, with D perhaps matching TRBD1 (5 bases). V lost 11 bases and J 6 bases, leaving 10 bases between the germline ends. Germline V gene lookup returns CDR1 SNHLY and CDR2 FYNNEI. This CDR3 is built from 10 residues. The CDR3 reads CAGRDSEAFF. In DNA form, the CDR3 reads TGTGCCGGACGGGACTCTGAAGCTTTCTTT.

The V call is TRBV5-1, the J call TRBJ2-2; 10 bases agree with TRBD1. Germline CDR1 SGHRS, CDR2 YFSETQ. The CDR3 runs to 15 residues. V shed 7 bases and J 8 bases; nucleotides not matched to a gene: 11. The CDR3 is CASSLDRGRTGELFF. The CDR3 DNA is TGCGCCAGCTCCCTTGACAGGGGGCGCACAGGGGAGCTGTTTTTT.

The V call is TRBV5-1, the J call TRBJ2-1; TRBD1 might be the D (6 bases). This CDR3 is 15 amino acids long. V lost 6 bases, J lost 0 bases, and 13 bases lay in between. Germline V gene data show CDR1 as SGHRS and CDR2 as YFSETQ. CDR3 sequence (DNA): TGCGCCAGCACCCCTACAGGGACCTCCTACAATGAGCAGTTCTTC. This gives the protein CASTPTGTSYNEQFF.